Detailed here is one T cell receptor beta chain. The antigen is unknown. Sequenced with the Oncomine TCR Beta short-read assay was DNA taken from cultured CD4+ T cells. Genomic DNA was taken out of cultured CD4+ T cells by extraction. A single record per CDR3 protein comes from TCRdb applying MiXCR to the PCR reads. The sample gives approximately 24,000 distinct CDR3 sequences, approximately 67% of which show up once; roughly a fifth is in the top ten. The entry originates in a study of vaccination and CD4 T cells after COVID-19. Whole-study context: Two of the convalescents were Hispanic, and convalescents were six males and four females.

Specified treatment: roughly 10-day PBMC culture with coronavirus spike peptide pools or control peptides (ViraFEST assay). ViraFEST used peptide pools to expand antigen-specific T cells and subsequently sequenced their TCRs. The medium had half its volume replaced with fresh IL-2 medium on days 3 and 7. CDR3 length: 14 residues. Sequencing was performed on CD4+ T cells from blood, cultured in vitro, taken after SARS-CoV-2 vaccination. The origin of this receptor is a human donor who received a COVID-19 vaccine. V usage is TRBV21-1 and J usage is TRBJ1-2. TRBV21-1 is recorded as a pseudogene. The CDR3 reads CASSKAQPNYGYTF. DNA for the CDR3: TGTGCCAGCAGCAAAGCGCAGCCCAACTATGGCTACACCTTC.